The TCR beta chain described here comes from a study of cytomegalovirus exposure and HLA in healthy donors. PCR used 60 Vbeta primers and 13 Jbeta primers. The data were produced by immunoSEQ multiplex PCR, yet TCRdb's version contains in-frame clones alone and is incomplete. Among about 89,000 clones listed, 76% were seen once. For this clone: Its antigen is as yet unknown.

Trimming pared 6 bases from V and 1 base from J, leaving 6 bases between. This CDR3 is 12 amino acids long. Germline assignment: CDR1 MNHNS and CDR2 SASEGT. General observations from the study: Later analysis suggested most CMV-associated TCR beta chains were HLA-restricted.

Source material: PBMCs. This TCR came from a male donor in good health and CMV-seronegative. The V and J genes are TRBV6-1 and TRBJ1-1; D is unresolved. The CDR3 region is CASRLRNTEAFF. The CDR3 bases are TGTGCCAGCAGACTTAGGAACACTGAAGCTTTCTTT.